This T cell receptor (beta chain) was sequenced in a study of shared clonotypes between healthy human individuals. This CDR3 comprises 16 residues. V trimming: 4 bases; J trimming: 3 bases; junction bases outside the gene matches: 8. CDR1 LGHNA and CDR2 YSLEER come from the germline V gene. Assay: immunoSEQ multiplex PCR; the TCRdb copy retains only in-frame clones and omits some. Among roughly 2.2 million clones listed, 85% to 95% were seen once. This TCR derives from a man between 18 and 35 years old in good health. Some clones in this sample may be carry-over from other donors' samples. Sequencing input: naive CD4+ T cells from PBMCs. The sample's subset: CD45RA+ positively selected. J is TRBJ2-3 and V is TRBV4-3; TRBD2 aligns across 9 bases. The CDR3 DNA follows: TGCGCCAGCAGCCCCTTAGCGGGAGACTCAACAGATACGCAGTATTTT. Its translation: CASSPLAGDSTDTQYF.